The rows below give T cell receptor beta chains drawn from one sample of a study of blood T cell repertoires in COVID-19. This table comes from immunoSEQ multiplex PCR, and its TCRdb copy is limited to in-frame clones, with some not included. The repertoire has about 200,000 clones, approximately 84% of them found once; the top ten carry roughly 4.2%. Sequencing was performed on peripheral blood. The receptors here all came from a man aged 45-65 years with acute or convalescent COVID-19. Each CDR3 is given with its conserved first and last residue. The D gene is left open where the match is weak. Clone size is given for some rows only: seen once, a few or many times, or a class if the clone is expanded.

j_gene: TRBJ2-1
v_gene: TRBV4-1
len: 16
d_gene: -
abundance: -
CDR3aa: CASGSGGASSYNEQFF
CDR3nt: TGCGCCAGCGGGTCGGGCGGGGCGAGCTCCTACAATGAGCAGTTCTTC

j_gene: TRBJ1-1
v_gene: TRBV6-2/TRBV6-3
len: 18
d_gene: TRBD1
abundance: few
CDR3aa: CASSFRAGQGLTNTEAFF
CDR3nt: TGTGCCAGCAGTTTCCGCGCGGGACAGGGGTTGACGAACACTGAAGCTTTCTTT

j_gene: TRBJ1-1
v_gene: TRBV11-2
len: 15
d_gene: TRBD1
abundance: -
CDR3aa: CASSLGDRDGAEAFF
CDR3nt: TGTGCCAGCAGCTTAGGAGACAGGGACGGGGCTGAAGCTTTCTTT

j_gene: TRBJ1-6
v_gene: TRBV2
len: 12
d_gene: -
abundance: -
CDR3aa: CASGQNNSPLHF
CDR3nt: TGTGCCAGCGGACAGAATAATTCACCCCTCCACTTT

j_gene: TRBJ2-1
v_gene: TRBV27
len: 19
d_gene: TRBD2
abundance: -
CDR3aa: CASSPGQGTSGGKYNEQFF
CDR3nt: TGTGCCAGCAGTCCGGGACAGGGGACTAGCGGGGGCAAATACAATGAGCAGTTCTTC

j_gene: TRBJ1-6
v_gene: TRBV7-9
len: 14
d_gene: -
abundance: -
CDR3aa: CASSSLPGNSPLHF
CDR3nt: TGTGCCAGCAGTTCGTTGCCGGGGAATTCACCCCTCCACTTT

j_gene: TRBJ2-1
v_gene: TRBV20-1
len: 14
d_gene: -
abundance: -
CDR3aa: CSASSSLAYNEQFF
CDR3nt: TGCAGTGCTAGTAGTAGCTTGGCCTACAATGAGCAGTTCTTC

j_gene: TRBJ1-2
v_gene: TRBV20-1
len: 13
d_gene: TRBD1
abundance: -
CDR3aa: CSASDRASYGYTF
CDR3nt: TGCAGTGCTAGTGACAGGGCGAGCTATGGCTACACCTTC

j_gene: TRBJ1-1
v_gene: TRBV27
len: 16
d_gene: -
abundance: -
CDR3aa: CASSSLSTGTNTEAFF
CDR3nt: TGTGCCAGCAGTTCCCTCTCAACCGGTACGAACACTGAAGCTTTCTTT

j_gene: TRBJ1-6
v_gene: TRBV3-1/TRBV3-2
len: 14
d_gene: TRBD1
abundance: -
CDR3aa: CASRDGDRVSPLHF
CDR3nt: TGTGCCAGCAGGGACGGCGACAGGGTTTCACCCCTCCACTTT

j_gene: TRBJ1-3
v_gene: TRBV9
len: 15
d_gene: -
abundance: -
CDR3aa: CASSVGQASGNTIYF
CDR3nt: TGTGCCAGCAGCGTAGGACAGGCCTCTGGAAACACCATATATTTT

j_gene: TRBJ1-2
v_gene: TRBV7-2
len: 13
d_gene: -
abundance: -
CDR3aa: CASSLRRGYGYTF
CDR3nt: TGTGCCAGCAGCTTACGCAGGGGCTATGGCTACACCTTC

j_gene: TRBJ2-7
v_gene: TRBV20-1
len: 11
d_gene: -
abundance: -
CDR3aa: CSARAGHEQYF
CDR3nt: TGCAGTGCTAGGGCGGGACACGAGCAGTACTTC

j_gene: TRBJ2-7
v_gene: TRBV11-2
len: 13
d_gene: -
abundance: -
CDR3aa: CASSLEAGYEQYF
CDR3nt: TGTGCCAGCAGCTTAGAGGCCGGGTACGAGCAGTACTTC

j_gene: TRBJ1-1
v_gene: TRBV2
len: 13
d_gene: -
abundance: -
CDR3aa: CASTPGVNTEAFF
CDR3nt: TGTGCCAGCACCCCGGGGGTAAACACTGAAGCTTTCTTT

j_gene: TRBJ1-5
v_gene: TRBV2
len: 15
d_gene: -
abundance: -
CDR3aa: CASSEEGVSNQPQHF
CDR3nt: TGTGCCAGCAGTGAAGAAGGGGTTAGCAATCAGCCCCAGCATTTT

j_gene: TRBJ1-5
v_gene: TRBV4-1
len: 17
d_gene: -
abundance: -
CDR3aa: CASSQGPGRDVNQPQHF
CDR3nt: TGCGCCAGCAGCCAAGGCCCGGGCAGGGATGTCAATCAGCCCCAGCATTTT

j_gene: TRBJ1-2
v_gene: TRBV9
len: 13
d_gene: TRBD1
abundance: -
CDR3aa: CASSIDRGYGYTF
CDR3nt: TGTGCCAGCAGCATAGACAGGGGGTATGGCTACACCTTC

j_gene: TRBJ1-2
v_gene: TRBV5-6
len: 14
d_gene: -
abundance: -
CDR3aa: CASSQTSWGRGYTF
CDR3nt: TGTGCCAGCAGCCAAACGAGCTGGGGGAGGGGCTACACCTTC

j_gene: TRBJ1-1
v_gene: TRBV21-1
len: 14
d_gene: -
abundance: -
CDR3aa: CASSNRGWNTEAFF
CDR3nt: TGTGCCAGCAGCAACAGGGGGTGGAACACTGAAGCTTTCTTT

j_gene: TRBJ1-5
v_gene: TRBV18
len: 14
d_gene: TRBD1
abundance: few
CDR3aa: CASSQQGNNQPQHF
CDR3nt: TGTGCCAGCTCACAACAGGGGAACAATCAGCCCCAGCATTTT

j_gene: TRBJ1-6
v_gene: TRBV6-5
len: 15
d_gene: -
abundance: -
CDR3aa: CASSYSTQQDSPLHF
CDR3nt: TGTGCCAGCAGTTACTCTACGCAGCAGGATTCACCCCTCCACTTT

j_gene: TRBJ1-5
v_gene: TRBV19
len: 15
d_gene: -
abundance: -
CDR3aa: CASSIGQSLNQPQHF
CDR3nt: TGTGCCAGTAGTATTGGACAGTCCTTGAATCAGCCCCAGCATTTT

j_gene: TRBJ1-2
v_gene: TRBV2
len: 14
d_gene: TRBD1
abundance: -
CDR3aa: CASSENLRQGGYTF
CDR3nt: TGTGCCAGCAGTGAAAACCTGCGACAGGGTGGCTACACCTTC

j_gene: TRBJ2-6
v_gene: TRBV5-4
len: 13
d_gene: -
abundance: -
CDR3aa: CASSRAGANVLTF
CDR3nt: TGTGCCAGCAGCCGAGCTGGGGCCAACGTCCTGACTTTC

j_gene: TRBJ2-3
v_gene: TRBV6-5
len: 15
d_gene: TRBD1
abundance: -
CDR3aa: CASSYSTGGVDTQYF
CDR3nt: TGTGCCAGCAGTTACTCGACAGGGGGGGTAGATACGCAGTATTTT

j_gene: TRBJ2-7
v_gene: TRBV4-1
len: 15
d_gene: -
abundance: -
CDR3aa: CASSRNSGGSYEQYF
CDR3nt: TGCGCCAGCAGCCGGAATAGCGGTGGGTCCTACGAGCAGTACTTC

j_gene: TRBJ1-4
v_gene: TRBV5-4
len: 17
d_gene: -
abundance: -
CDR3aa: CASSPGVRGLANEKLFF
CDR3nt: TGTGCCAGCAGCCCAGGCGTTCGGGGGTTGGCTAATGAAAAACTGTTTTTT

j_gene: TRBJ1-2
v_gene: TRBV27
len: 15
d_gene: -
abundance: -
CDR3aa: CASSLYRTAPYGYTF
CDR3nt: TGTGCCAGCAGTCTCTATCGGACAGCCCCCTATGGCTACACCTTC

j_gene: TRBJ2-5
v_gene: TRBV5-4
len: 17
d_gene: TRBD2
abundance: -
CDR3aa: CASRPLGGGGHQETQYF
CDR3nt: TGTGCCAGCAGGCCCCTGGGGGGGGGAGGCCACCAAGAGACCCAGTACTTC

j_gene: TRBJ2-1
v_gene: TRBV11-3
len: 17
d_gene: TRBD2
abundance: -
CDR3aa: CASSLKPSGGGANEQFF
CDR3nt: TGTGCCAGCAGCTTAAAGCCTTCAGGCGGGGGGGCTAATGAGCAGTTCTTC

j_gene: TRBJ1-5
v_gene: TRBV30
len: 15
d_gene: -
abundance: -
CDR3aa: CAWSVGGYSNQPQHF
CDR3nt: TGTGCCTGGAGTGTGGGAGGGTATAGCAATCAGCCCCAGCATTTT

j_gene: TRBJ1-6
v_gene: TRBV19
len: 14
d_gene: -
abundance: -
CDR3aa: CASRGSSYNSPLHF
CDR3nt: TGTGCCAGTCGGGGGAGCTCCTATAATTCACCCCTCCACTTT

j_gene: TRBJ1-1
v_gene: TRBV5-5
len: 14
d_gene: TRBD1
abundance: -
CDR3aa: CASSSKGGGTEAFF
CDR3nt: TGTGCCAGCAGCTCAAAAGGGGGCGGGACTGAAGCTTTCTTT

j_gene: TRBJ2-1
v_gene: TRBV5-4
len: 15
d_gene: TRBD2
abundance: -
CDR3aa: CASSLAGGRNEKQFF
CDR3nt: TGTGCCAGCAGTTTAGCGGGGGGCAGAAATGAAAAGCAGTTCTTC

j_gene: TRBJ2-7
v_gene: TRBV6-5
len: 14
d_gene: -
abundance: -
CDR3aa: CASSYSTPGYEQYF
CDR3nt: TGTGCCAGCAGTTACTCGACTCCGGGCTACGAGCAGTACTTC

j_gene: TRBJ2-7
v_gene: TRBV5-1
len: 15
d_gene: TRBD1
abundance: -
CDR3aa: CASSMIGQGTNEQYF
CDR3nt: TGCGCCAGCAGCATGATAGGACAGGGGACGAACGAGCAGTACTTC

j_gene: TRBJ1-1
v_gene: TRBV6-6
len: 17
d_gene: TRBD1
abundance: -
CDR3aa: CASSPPFYRGQNTEAFF
CDR3nt: TGTGCCAGCAGTCCCCCTTTTTACAGGGGACAGAACACTGAAGCTTTCTTT

j_gene: TRBJ2-7
v_gene: TRBV6-5
len: 13
d_gene: -
abundance: -
CDR3aa: CASTDSSPYEQYF
CDR3nt: TGTGCCAGCACGGACAGTAGTCCCTACGAGCAGTACTTC

j_gene: TRBJ1-4
v_gene: TRBV2
len: 13
d_gene: TRBD1
abundance: -
CDR3aa: CASRRDRDEKLFF
CDR3nt: TGTGCCAGCAGGCGGGACAGGGATGAAAAACTGTTTTTT

j_gene: TRBJ1-5
v_gene: TRBV5-1
len: 14
d_gene: TRBD1
abundance: -
CDR3aa: CASSFRAGGQPQHF
CDR3nt: TGCGCCAGCAGCTTTAGGGCAGGGGGTCAGCCCCAGCATTTT

j_gene: TRBJ1-1
v_gene: TRBV27
len: 14
d_gene: -
abundance: -
CDR3aa: CASSSGTISTEAFF
CDR3nt: TGTGCCAGCAGCTCCGGGACTATTAGTACTGAAGCTTTCTTT

j_gene: TRBJ2-7
v_gene: TRBV29-1
len: 13
d_gene: -
abundance: -
CDR3aa: CSVEGLQSYEQYF
CDR3nt: TGCAGCGTTGAAGGGCTTCAGTCCTACGAGCAGTACTTC

j_gene: TRBJ1-2
v_gene: TRBV18
len: 19
d_gene: TRBD1
abundance: -
CDR3aa: CASSPQTSESGTGSRGYTF
CDR3nt: TGTGCCAGCTCACCCCAGACTTCCGAATCGGGGACAGGGTCTCGCGGCTACACCTTC

j_gene: TRBJ1-1
v_gene: TRBV7-6
len: 15
d_gene: -
abundance: -
CDR3aa: CASSSSRVMNTEAFF
CDR3nt: TGTGCCAGCAGCTCATCCAGGGTTATGAACACTGAAGCTTTCTTT

j_gene: TRBJ2-3
v_gene: TRBV10-1
len: 15
d_gene: -
abundance: -
CDR3aa: CASSEGDARKDTQYF
CDR3nt: TGCGCCAGCAGTGAAGGGGATGCGCGCAAAGATACGCAGTATTTT

j_gene: TRBJ1-5
v_gene: TRBV6-5
len: 13
d_gene: -
abundance: once
CDR3aa: CASRGIGNQPQHF
CDR3nt: TGTGCCAGCCGGGGGATAGGCAATCAGCCCCAGCATTTT

j_gene: TRBJ2-1
v_gene: TRBV18
len: 15
d_gene: TRBD2
abundance: -
CDR3aa: CASSQSGGEYNEQFF
CDR3nt: TGTGCCAGCTCACAAAGCGGGGGGGAATACAATGAGCAGTTCTTC

j_gene: TRBJ2-5
v_gene: TRBV6-5
len: 13
d_gene: -
abundance: -
CDR3aa: CASRRRYQETQYF
CDR3nt: TGTGCCAGCAGGAGGCGGTACCAAGAGACCCAGTACTTC